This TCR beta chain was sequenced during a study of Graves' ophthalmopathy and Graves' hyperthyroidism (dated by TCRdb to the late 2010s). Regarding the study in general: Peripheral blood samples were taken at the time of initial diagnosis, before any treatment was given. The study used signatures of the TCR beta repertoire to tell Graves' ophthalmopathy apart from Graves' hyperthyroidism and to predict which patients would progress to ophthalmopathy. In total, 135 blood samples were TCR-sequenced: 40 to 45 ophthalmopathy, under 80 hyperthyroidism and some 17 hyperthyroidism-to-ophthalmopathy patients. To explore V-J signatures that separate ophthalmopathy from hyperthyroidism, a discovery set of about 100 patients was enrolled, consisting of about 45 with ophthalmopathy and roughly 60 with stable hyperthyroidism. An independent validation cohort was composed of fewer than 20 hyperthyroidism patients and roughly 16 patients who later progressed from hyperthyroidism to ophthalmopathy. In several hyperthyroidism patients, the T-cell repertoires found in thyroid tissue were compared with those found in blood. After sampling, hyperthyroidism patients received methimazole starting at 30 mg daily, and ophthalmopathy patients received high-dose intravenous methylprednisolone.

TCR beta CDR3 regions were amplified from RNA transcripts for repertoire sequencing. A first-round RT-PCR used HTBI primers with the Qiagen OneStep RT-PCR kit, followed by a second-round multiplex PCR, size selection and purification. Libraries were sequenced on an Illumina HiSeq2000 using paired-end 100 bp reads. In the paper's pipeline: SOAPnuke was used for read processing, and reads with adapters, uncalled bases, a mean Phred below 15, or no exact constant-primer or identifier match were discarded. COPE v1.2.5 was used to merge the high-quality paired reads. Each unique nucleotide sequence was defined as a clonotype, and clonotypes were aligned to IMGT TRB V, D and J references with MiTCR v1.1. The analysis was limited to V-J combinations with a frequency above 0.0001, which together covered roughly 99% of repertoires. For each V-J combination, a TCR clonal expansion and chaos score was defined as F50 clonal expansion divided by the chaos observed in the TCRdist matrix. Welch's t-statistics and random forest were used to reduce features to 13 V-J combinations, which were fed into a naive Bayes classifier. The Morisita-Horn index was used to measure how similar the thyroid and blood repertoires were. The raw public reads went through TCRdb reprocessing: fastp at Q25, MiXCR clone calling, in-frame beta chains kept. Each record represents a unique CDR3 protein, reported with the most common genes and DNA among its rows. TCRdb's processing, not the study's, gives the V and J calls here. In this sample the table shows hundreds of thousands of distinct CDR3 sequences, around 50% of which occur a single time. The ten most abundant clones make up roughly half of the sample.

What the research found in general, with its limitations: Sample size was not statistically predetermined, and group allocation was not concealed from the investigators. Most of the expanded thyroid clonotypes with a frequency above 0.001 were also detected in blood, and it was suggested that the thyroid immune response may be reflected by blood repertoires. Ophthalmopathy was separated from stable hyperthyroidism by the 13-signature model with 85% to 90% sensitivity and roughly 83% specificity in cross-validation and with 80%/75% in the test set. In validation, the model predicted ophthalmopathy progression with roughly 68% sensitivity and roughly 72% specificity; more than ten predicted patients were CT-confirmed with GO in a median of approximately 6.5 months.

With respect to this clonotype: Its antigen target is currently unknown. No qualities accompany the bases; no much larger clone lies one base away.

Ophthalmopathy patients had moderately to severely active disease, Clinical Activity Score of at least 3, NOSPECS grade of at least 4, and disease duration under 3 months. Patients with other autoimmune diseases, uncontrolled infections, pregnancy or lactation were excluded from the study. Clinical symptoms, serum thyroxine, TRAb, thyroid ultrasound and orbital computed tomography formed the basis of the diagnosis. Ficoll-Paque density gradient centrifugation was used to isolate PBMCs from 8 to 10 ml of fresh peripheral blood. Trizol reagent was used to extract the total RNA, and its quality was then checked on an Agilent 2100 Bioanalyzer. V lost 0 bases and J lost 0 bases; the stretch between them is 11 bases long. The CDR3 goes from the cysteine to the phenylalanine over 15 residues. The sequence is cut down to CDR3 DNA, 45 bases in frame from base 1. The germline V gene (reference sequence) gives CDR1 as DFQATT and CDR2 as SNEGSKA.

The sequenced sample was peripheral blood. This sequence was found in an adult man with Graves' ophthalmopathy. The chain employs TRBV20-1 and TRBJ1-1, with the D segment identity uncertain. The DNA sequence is TGCAGTGCTAGAGATTTCGAGGGCATGAACACTGAAGCTTTCTTT. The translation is CSARDFEGMNTEAFF.